This TCR beta chain was identified in a study of blood T cell repertoires in COVID-19. At the level of the study: Researchers got acute and convalescent COVID-19 samples from the United States, Italy and Spain. Nucleic acid was either cDNA or gDNA, and it came from T cells, B-cell-depleted T cells, or PBMCs.

Source study methods: For nucleated cells, counts were estimated from reference gene primer amplification. Measured with immunoSEQ multiplex PCR; TCRdb has only the in-frame clones, and not every one. V, J and clone size were drawn from that table, and D and trimming were deduced from the DNA. The data hold about 110,000 clones, with around 84% observed a single time. V was trimmed by 8 bases and J by 1 base, leaving 5 bases between them. Per the germline V gene, CDR1 is MNHEY and CDR2 is SVGAGI. The CDR3 is 11 residues long. Specimen: peripheral blood. The chain is built from TRBV6-5 and TRBJ1-1; D is ambiguous. The TCR sequence derives from a man aged 35 to 55 with acute or convalescent COVID-19. The CDR3 sequence: CASGQNTEAFF. CDR3 nucleotides: TGTGCCAGCGGGCAGAACACTGAAGCTTTCTTT.